This T cell receptor beta chain was captured in a study of CD4 T cells in relation to SARS-CoV-2 and coronaviruses. Profiling relied on immunoSEQ multiplex PCR, and the TCRdb table lists in-frame clones only, not all of them. The sample lists 60,000 or so clones; 94% were seen once. The junction had 8 bases not matched to a gene; V was cut back by 1 base and J by 6 bases. The CDR3 has 15 residues. CDR1 is SGHDT and CDR2 is YYEEEE in the germline V gene. Unexposed donor CD4+ T cells date from about 2011-2018, before the COVID-19 pandemic. The sequence came from a human donor in good health. Sample: naive CD4+ T cells from PBMCs. Subset noted: naive CD4+ T cells isolated by negative enrichment. The chain employs TRBV5-6 and TRBJ2-3; 7 nucleotides match TRBD2. CDR3 in DNA: TGTGCCAGCAGCTTGTATGGACTAGGTCGCGATACGCAGTATTTT. Protein sequence: CASSLYGLGRDTQYF.